Presented here are 24 T cell receptor beta chains from one specimen sequenced in a study of blood T cell repertoires in COVID-19. Produced via immunoSEQ multiplex PCR; TCRdb's table is partial and in-frame only. This table holds 35,000 to 50,000 clones, about 82% found once. Sequencing input: peripheral blood. The receptors derive from a man between 70 and 80 years old with acute or convalescent COVID-19.

The J gene is TRBJ1-2, the V gene TRBV7-9; D gene ambiguous. From germline, CDR1 is SEHNR and CDR2 FQNEAQ (reference sequence). The CDR3 extends over 14 amino acids. V lost 2 bases to trimming and J lost 4 bases, with 11 bases between them. In nucleotides, the CDR3 is TGTGCCAGCAGCTTATTGATGGTACTCTATGGCTACACCTTC. Translation: CASSLLMVLYGYTF.

The V call is TRBV19, the J call TRBJ1-3; 7 nucleotides match TRBD1. Trimming took 5 bases from V and 2 from J; bases not matched to a gene: 12. Per germline, CDR1 LNHDA and CDR2 SQIVND (reference sequence). The CDR3 is 17 amino acids. CDR3 DNA sequence: TGTGCCAGTAGTCTGTTTCCCGGGACAGATCCTGGAAACACCATATATTTT. Translating it yields CASSLFPGTDPGNTIYF.

The chain links TRBV7-3 to TRBJ2-2; D call uncertain. With 2 bases removed from V and 6 bases from J, the gap between germline ends came to 7 bases. The CDR3 sequence is 13 residues long. The germline gives CDR1 SGHTA, CDR2 FQGTGA. Here the CDR3 reads CASSLLYPGELFF. In nucleotides, the CDR3 is TGTGCCAGCAGCTTATTATATCCCGGGGAGCTGTTTTTT.

The V call is TRBV28, the J call TRBJ2-1, with 7 bases fitting TRBD1. Germline lookup yields CDR1 MDHEN and CDR2 SYDVKM. CDR3 size: 13 residues. After removal of 6 bases from V and 6 bases from J, the junction contained 5 bases not matched to a gene. This chain's CDR3 is CASRETGFNEQFF. CDR3 DNA sequence: TGTGCCAGCAGAGAGACAGGGTTCAATGAGCAGTTCTTC. The variable domain in full, with the rest retrieved from reference TRBV28 and TRBJ2-1, is DVKVTQSSRYLVKRTGEKVFLECVQDMDHENMFWYRQDPGLGLRLIYFSYDVKMKEKGDIPEGYSVSREKKERFSLILESASTNQTSMYLCASRETGFNEQFFGPGTRLTVL.

This chain uses TRBV5-1 with TRBJ2-1; 8 nucleotides agree with TRBD1. V dropped 4 bases and J dropped 5; count of bases not matched to a gene: 5. Looked up from germline, CDR1 is SGHRS and CDR2 is YFSETQ. The CDR3 totals 14 residues. CDR3 protein: CASSAGGANNEQFF. The CDR3, as DNA: TGCGCCAGCAGCGCAGGGGGCGCAAACAATGAGCAGTTCTTC.

This chain connects TRBV6-6 to TRBJ2-7; possible D gene TRBD2, 5 bases. Germline CDR1 reads MNHNY; CDR2 reads SVGAGI (reference sequence). This CDR3 region has 16 residues. V lost 2 bases and J lost 5, with 19 bases in between. The CDR3 protein is CASSYRAMWETHEQYF. CDR3 nucleotide sequence: TGTGCCAGCAGTTACCGGGCTATGTGGGAGACCCACGAGCAGTACTTC.

The chain is built from TRBV6-2 or TRBV6-3 and TRBJ1-1; 8 bases align to TRBD1. V shed 2 bases, J shed 7 bases, and the junction held 12 bases outside the gene matches. This CDR3 comprises 16 residues. Germline V gene lookup returns CDR1 MNHEY and CDR2 SVGEGT. CDR3 amino acids: CASSYHGTGEINEAFF. DNA for the CDR3: TGTGCCAGCAGTTACCACGGGACAGGCGAAATCAATGAAGCTTTCTTT.

The chain links TRBV29-1 to TRBJ1-3, with 9 bases fitting TRBD1. Germline V gene lookup returns CDR1 SQVTM and CDR2 ANQGSEA. V shed 7 bases and J 3 bases; nucleotides not matched to a gene: 10. The CDR3 totals 15 residues. CDR3 sequence reads: CSASAQGAFGNTIYF. CDR3 nucleotides: TGCAGCGCTTCAGCACAGGGGGCGTTTGGAAACACCATATATTTT.

V usage is TRBV11-3 and J usage is TRBJ2-7, with D tentatively TRBD1 (6 bases). V was clipped by 1 base and J by 4 bases, with 23 bases between them. This CDR3 is 18 amino acids long. Germline V gene lookup returns CDR1 SGHNT and CDR2 YENEEA. CDR3: CASSLVKRHRDAGYEQYF. For the CDR3, the DNA is TGTGCCAGCAGCTTAGTGAAGAGACACAGGGATGCGGGTTACGAGCAGTACTTC.

The genes are TRBV19 and TRBJ1-5, with D possibly being TRBD1 (6 bases). Germline CDR1 and CDR2: LNHDA and SQIVND (reference sequence). With 7 bases removed from V and 4 bases from J, the gap between germline ends came to 14 bases. The CDR3 sequence is 14 residues long. The CDR3 nucleotides are TGTGCCAGTACCTTGGACAGCCCGAATCAGCCCCAGCATTTT. This codes for CASTLDSPNQPQHF.

The chain recombines TRBV6-6 with TRBJ2-1, with 13 bases lining up with TRBD2. Trimming removed 7 bases from V and 10 bases from J; junction bases left unmatched: 4. Per the germline V gene, CDR1 is MNHNY and CDR2 is SVGAGI (reference sequence). This CDR3 has 13 amino acids. The CDR3 coding sequence is TGTGCCAGCAACCCGGGACTAGCGGGAGAGCAGTTCTTC. It translates to CASNPGLAGEQFF.

The V gene is TRBV7-2, the J gene TRBJ2-1; 7 nucleotides agree with TRBD2. This CDR3 is 13 amino acids long. CDR1 and CDR2 (germline): SGHTA, FQGNSA. The J segment lost 5 bases and the V segment lost 7 bases, leaving 5 bases of the junction unmatched. The CDR3 protein is CASTREKHNEQFF. The CDR3 DNA reads as TGTGCCAGCACGCGGGAGAAACACAATGAGCAGTTCTTC.

This chain joins TRBV19 and TRBJ2-3; 9 positions agree with TRBD1. The CDR3 spans 15 residues. The germline V gene encodes CDR1 LNHDA and CDR2 SQIVND (reference sequence). V was pared by 4 bases and J by 3 bases, with 5 bases of the junction left unmatched. The CDR3 DNA follows: TGTGCCAGTAGTACTCACAGGGGGCAGACAGATACGCAGTATTTT. It is translated as CASSTHRGQTDTQYF.

This chain joins TRBV7-8 and TRBJ2-2; perhaps TRBD1 as D (6 bases). CDR3 length: 14 residues. Germline values: CDR1 SGHVS, CDR2 FQNEAQ. V shed 5 bases and J shed 1 base, with 8 bases lying between them. The CDR3 DNA reads as TGTGCCAGCAGCAAGACAGGGAACACCGGGGAGCTGTTTTTT. This encodes CASSKTGNTGELFF. Full variable domain (outside the CDR3, taken from reference TRBV7-8 and TRBJ2-2): GAGVSQSPRYKVAKRGQDVALRCDPISGHVSLFWYQQALGQGPEFLTYFQNEAQLDKSGLPSDRFFAERPEGSVSTLKIQRTQQEDSAVYLCASSKTGNTGELFFGEGSRLTVL.

The chain employs TRBV30 and TRBJ2-1, with a possible D match to TRBD2 (7 bases). CDR3 length: 18 amino acids. Germline CDR1 is GTSNPN and CDR2 is SVGIG (reference sequence). V was shortened by 5 bases and J by 0 bases, with 23 bases between the two germline ends. For the CDR3, the DNA is TGTGCCTGGCTCGGGGGCGGGAGTAGTAGGCACTCCTACAATGAGCAGTTCTTC. As protein: CAWLGGGSSRHSYNEQFF.

This chain uses TRBV7-3 with TRBJ2-2, with 8 bases identical to TRBD1. CDR3 size: 15 residues. The germline V gene encodes CDR1 SGHTA and CDR2 FQGTGA. The junction had 3 bases not matched to a gene; V was cut back by 5 bases and J by 1 base. The CDR3 region is CASSPGTGNTGELFF. The DNA of the CDR3 is TGTGCCAGCAGCCCCGGGACAGGGAACACCGGGGAGCTGTTTTTT. Complete variable domain (other parts from reference TRBV7-3 and TRBJ2-2): GAGVSQTPSNKVTEKGKYVELRCDPISGHTALYWYRQSLGQGPEFLIYFQGTGAADDSGLPNDRFFAVRPEGSVSTLKIQRTERGDSAVYLCASSPGTGNTGELFFGEGSRLTVL.

V gene TRBV4-3 combines with J gene TRBJ2-1; 8 nucleotides line up with TRBD2. Germline V gene sequence: CDR1 LGHNA, CDR2 YSLEER. The V and J ends lost 4 bases and 4 bases, in that order; junction bases with no gene match: 6. This CDR3 has 15 amino acids. CDR3 in amino acids: CASSRTSGAYNEQFF. As DNA, the CDR3 is TGCGCCAGCAGCCGAACTAGCGGAGCATACAATGAGCAGTTCTTC.

V gene TRBV19 combines with J gene TRBJ2-5, with D tentatively TRBD1 (5 bases). Trimming stripped 1 base from V and 2 bases from J, with 11 bases between. CDR1 is LNHDA and CDR2 is SQIVND in the germline V gene (reference sequence). The CDR3 has 15 residues. As DNA, the CDR3 is TGTGCCAGTAGTATAGTCAAGGCAGGGCAAGAGACCCAGTACTTC. Its translation is CASSIVKAGQETQYF.

The chain combines TRBV18 with TRBJ1-3; D is unclear. CDR1 is KGHSH, CDR2 LQKENI, per germline. The CDR3 length is 15 residues. V shed 0 bases and J shed 2 bases, with 8 bases lying between them. For the CDR3, the DNA is TGTGCCAGCTCACCACCTGTCGGTACTGGAAACACCATATATTTT. This gives the protein CASSPPVGTGNTIYF. Full variable domain (missing parts from reference TRBV18 and TRBJ1-3): NAGVMQNPRHLVRRRGQEARLRCSPMKGHSHVYWYRQLPEEGLKFMVYLQKENIIDESGMPKERFSAEFPKEGPSILRIQQVVRGDSAAYFCASSPPVGTGNTIYFGEGSWLTVV.

The rearrangement links TRBV7-8 to TRBJ1-1; TRBD1 matches 9 bases. V shed 6 bases and J 0 bases; nucleotides not matched to a gene: 11. Per the germline V gene, CDR1 is SGHVS and CDR2 is FQNEAQ. The CDR3 consists of 17 residues. The DNA of the CDR3 is TGTGCCAGCAGAGCCGGGACAGGGTATACAGTGAACACTGAAGCTTTCTTT. It yields the protein CASRAGTGYTVNTEAFF.

This clone showed up just a few times. This chain uses TRBV10-3 with TRBJ1-2; D remains unclear. V was pared by 10 bases and J by 0 bases, with 15 bases between. Germline V gives CDR1 ENHRY, CDR2 SYGVKD. The CDR3 runs to 14 residues. CDR3 sequence reads: CASASAGSNYGYTF. The CDR3 DNA is TGTGCCAGCGCCTCGGCGGGGTCTAACTATGGCTACACCTTC.

This clone was detected a few times. The V call is TRBV3-1 (or the pseudogene TRBV3-2), the J call TRBJ2-2, with 8 bases lining up with TRBD1. Germline lookup yields CDR1 LGHDT and CDR2 YNNKEL (reference sequence). With 1 base clipped from V and 5 bases from J, the junction kept 6 bases outside the gene matches. The CDR3 length is 16 residues. CDR3 coding DNA: TGTGCCAGCAGCCAAGGCCGGGGACAGGCGACCGGGGAGCTGTTTTTT. Residues: CASSQGRGQATGELFF.

The chain's CDR3 is CASTFSGSGDTQYF. In DNA, the CDR3 is TGTGCCAGCACCTTTAGCGGGAGCGGGGATACGCAGTATTTT. J is TRBJ2-3 and V is TRBV5-4, with 9 bases aligning to TRBD2. Trimming removed 6 bases from V and 6 bases from J; junction bases left unmatched: 8. Germline CDR1 SGHNT, CDR2 YYREEE (reference sequence). The CDR3 totals 14 residues.

The chain joins TRBV7-9 to TRBJ2-2; 11 positions agree with TRBD1. CDR1 and CDR2 from the germline V gene are SEHNR and FQNEAQ (reference sequence). This CDR3 spans 16 amino acids. V was pared by 7 bases and J by 4 bases, with 8 bases of the junction left unmatched. This chain's CDR3 is CASNTDRGLITGELFF. CDR3 coding DNA: TGTGCCAGCAACACGGACAGGGGGCTAATCACCGGGGAGCTGTTTTTT.